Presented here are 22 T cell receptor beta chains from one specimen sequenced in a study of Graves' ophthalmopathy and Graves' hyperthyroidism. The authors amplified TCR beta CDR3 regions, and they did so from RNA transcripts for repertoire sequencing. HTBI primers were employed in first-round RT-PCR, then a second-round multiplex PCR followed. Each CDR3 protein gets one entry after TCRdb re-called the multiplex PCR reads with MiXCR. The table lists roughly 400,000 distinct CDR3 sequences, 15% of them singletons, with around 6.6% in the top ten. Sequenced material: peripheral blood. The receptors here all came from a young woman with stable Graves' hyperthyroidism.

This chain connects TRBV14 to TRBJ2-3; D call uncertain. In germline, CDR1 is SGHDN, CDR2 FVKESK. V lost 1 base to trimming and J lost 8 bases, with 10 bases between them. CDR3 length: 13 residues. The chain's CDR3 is CASSQVLVGTQYF. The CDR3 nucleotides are TGTGCCAGCAGCCAAGTTCTAGTGGGTACGCAGTATTTT.

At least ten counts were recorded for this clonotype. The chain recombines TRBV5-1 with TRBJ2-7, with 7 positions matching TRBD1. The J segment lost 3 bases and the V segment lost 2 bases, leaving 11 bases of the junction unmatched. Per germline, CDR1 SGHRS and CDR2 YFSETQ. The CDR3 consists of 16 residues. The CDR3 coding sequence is TGCGCCAGCAGCTTAGGCAGGGGGATCTCGGACTACGAGCAGTACTTC. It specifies CASSLGRGISDYEQYF.

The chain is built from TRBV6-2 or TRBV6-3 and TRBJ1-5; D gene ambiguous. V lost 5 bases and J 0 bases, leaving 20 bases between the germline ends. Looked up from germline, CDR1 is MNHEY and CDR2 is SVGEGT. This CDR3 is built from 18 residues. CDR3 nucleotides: TGTGCCAGCAGTCCACTAATTTTACAGTTATATAGCAATCAGCCCCAGCATTTT. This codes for CASSPLILQLYSNQPQHF.

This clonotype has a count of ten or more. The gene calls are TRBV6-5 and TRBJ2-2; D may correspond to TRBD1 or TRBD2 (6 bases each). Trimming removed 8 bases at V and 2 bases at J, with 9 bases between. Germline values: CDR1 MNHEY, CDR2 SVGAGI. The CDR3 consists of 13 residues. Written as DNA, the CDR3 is TGTGCCAGCGGGGGGCCTAACACCGGGGAGCTGTTTTTT. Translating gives CASGGPNTGELFF.

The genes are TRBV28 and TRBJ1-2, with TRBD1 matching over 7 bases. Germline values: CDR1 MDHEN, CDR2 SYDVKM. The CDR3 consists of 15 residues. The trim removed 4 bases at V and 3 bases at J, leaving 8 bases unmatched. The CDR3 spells CASSSIDRADYGYTF. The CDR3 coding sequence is TGTGCCAGCAGTTCAATAGACAGGGCAGACTATGGCTACACCTTC.

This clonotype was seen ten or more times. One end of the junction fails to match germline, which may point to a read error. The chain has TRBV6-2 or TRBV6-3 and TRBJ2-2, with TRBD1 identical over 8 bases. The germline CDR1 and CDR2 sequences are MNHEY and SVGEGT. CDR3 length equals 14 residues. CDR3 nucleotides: TGCGCCAGCAGTTGGACAGGGATCACCGGGGAGCTGTTTTTT. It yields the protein CASSWTGITGELFF.

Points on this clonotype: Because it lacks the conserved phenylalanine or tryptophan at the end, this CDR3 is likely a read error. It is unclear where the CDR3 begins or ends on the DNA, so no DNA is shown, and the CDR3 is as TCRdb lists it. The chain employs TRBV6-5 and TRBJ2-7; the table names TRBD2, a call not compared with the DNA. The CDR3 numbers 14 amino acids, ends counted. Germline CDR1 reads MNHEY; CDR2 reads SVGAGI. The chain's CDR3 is CASSLSYGRDHPDT.

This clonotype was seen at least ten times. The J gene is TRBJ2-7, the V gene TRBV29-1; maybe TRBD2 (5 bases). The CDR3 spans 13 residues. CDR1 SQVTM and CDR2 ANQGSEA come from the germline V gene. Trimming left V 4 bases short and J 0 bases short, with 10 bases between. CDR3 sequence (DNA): TGCAGCGTTGGTGACTACCCCTCCTACGAGCAGTACTTC. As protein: CSVGDYPSYEQYF.

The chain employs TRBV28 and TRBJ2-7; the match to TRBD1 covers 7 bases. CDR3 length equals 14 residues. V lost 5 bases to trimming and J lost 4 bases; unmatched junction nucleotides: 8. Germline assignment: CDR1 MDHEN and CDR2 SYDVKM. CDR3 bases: TGTGCCAGCAGTGAGGGGGCTCCTAGATACGAGCAGTACTTC. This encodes CASSEGAPRYEQYF.

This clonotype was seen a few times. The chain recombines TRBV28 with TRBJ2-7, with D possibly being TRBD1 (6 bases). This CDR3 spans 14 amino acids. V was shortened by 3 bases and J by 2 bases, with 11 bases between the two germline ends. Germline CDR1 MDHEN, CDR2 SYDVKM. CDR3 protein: CASSFFRTAYEQYF. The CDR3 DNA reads TGTGCCAGCAGTTTTTTCCGGACAGCCTACGAGCAGTACTTC.

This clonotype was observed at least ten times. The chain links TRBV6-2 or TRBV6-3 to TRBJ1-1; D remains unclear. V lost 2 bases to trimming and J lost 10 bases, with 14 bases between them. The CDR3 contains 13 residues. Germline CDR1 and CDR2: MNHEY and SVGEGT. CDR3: CASSYIPSVGAFF. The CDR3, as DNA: TGTGCCAGCAGTTACATTCCCAGCGTAGGAGCTTTCTTT.

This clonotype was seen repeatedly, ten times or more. For the CDR3, the DNA is TGTGCCAGCAGCTGGTCACAGGGGTATGGCTACACCTTC. It translates to CASSWSQGYGYTF. The V call is TRBV11-2, the J call TRBJ1-2, with 7 bases aligning to TRBD1. Germline trimming cut 4 bases from V and 5 bases from J; bases unmatched to any gene: 4. CDR1 is SGHAT and CDR2 is FQNNGV in the germline V gene. CDR3 size: 13 residues.

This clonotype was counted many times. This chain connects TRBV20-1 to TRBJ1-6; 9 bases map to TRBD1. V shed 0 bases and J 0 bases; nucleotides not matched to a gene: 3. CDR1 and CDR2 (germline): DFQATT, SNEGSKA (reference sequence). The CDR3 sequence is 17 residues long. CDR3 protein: CSARDVGQGSYNSPLHF. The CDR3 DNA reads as TGCAGTGCTAGAGATGTGGGACAGGGCTCCTATAATTCACCCCTCCACTTT.

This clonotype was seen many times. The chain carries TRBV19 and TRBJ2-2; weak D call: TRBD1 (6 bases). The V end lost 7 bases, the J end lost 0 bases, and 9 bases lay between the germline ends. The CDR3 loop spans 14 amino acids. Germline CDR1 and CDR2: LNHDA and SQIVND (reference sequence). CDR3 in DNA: TGTGCCAGTACGGGACACTCGAACACCGGGGAGCTGTTTTTT. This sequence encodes CASTGHSNTGELFF. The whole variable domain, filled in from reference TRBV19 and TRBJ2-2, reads DGGITQSPKYLFRKEGQNVTLSCEQNLNHDAMYWYRQDPGQGLRLIYYSQIVNDFQKGDIAEGYSVSREKKESFPLTVTSAQKNPTAFYLCASTGHSNTGELFFGEGSRLTVL.

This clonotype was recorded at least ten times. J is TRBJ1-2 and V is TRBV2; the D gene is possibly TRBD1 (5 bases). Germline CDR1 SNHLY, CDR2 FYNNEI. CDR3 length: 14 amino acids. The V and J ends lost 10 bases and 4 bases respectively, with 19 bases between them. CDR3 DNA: TGTGCCATCGAAGGACAAGACCTATCCTATGGCTACACCTTC. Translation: CAIEGQDLSYGYTF.

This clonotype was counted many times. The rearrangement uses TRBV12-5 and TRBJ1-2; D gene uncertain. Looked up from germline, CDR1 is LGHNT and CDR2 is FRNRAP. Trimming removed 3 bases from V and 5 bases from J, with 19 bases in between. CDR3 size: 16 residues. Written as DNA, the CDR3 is TGTGCTAGTGGTTTTCCGAGCGGACTCAATGTGTATGGCTACACCTTC. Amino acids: CASGFPSGLNVYGYTF.

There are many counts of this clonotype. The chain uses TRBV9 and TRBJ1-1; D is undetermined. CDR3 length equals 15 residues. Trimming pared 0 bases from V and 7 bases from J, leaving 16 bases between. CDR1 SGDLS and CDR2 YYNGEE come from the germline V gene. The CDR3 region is CASSVVPSSSLEAFF. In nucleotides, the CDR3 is TGTGCCAGCAGCGTAGTCCCCTCTTCTTCCCTTGAAGCTTTCTTT.

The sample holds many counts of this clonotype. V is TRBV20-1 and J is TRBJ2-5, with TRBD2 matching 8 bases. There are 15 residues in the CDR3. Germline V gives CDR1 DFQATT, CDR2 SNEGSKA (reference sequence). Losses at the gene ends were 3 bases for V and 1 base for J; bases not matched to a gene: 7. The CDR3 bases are TGCAGTGCTAGGGCCATGCGGGGGGTCCAAGAGACCCAGTACTTC. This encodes CSARAMRGVQETQYF.

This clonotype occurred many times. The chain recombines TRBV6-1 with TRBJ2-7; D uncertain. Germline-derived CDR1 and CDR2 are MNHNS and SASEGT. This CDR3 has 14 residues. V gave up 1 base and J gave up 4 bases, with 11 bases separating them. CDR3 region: CASSEGNYGYEQYF. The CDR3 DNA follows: TGTGCCAGCAGTGAAGGGAATTACGGGTACGAGCAGTACTTC.

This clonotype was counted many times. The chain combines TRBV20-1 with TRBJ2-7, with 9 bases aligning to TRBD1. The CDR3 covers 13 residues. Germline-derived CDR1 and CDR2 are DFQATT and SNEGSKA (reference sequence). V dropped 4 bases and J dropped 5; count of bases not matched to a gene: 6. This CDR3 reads CSATRDRVNEQYF. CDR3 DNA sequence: TGCAGTGCTACCCGGGACAGGGTGAACGAGCAGTACTTC.

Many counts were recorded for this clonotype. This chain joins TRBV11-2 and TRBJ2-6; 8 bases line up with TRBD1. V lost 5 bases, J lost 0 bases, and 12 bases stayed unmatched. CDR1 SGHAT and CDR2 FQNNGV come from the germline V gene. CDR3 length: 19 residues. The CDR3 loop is CASSDYRGKRTSGANVLTF. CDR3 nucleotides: TGTGCCAGCAGCGATTACAGGGGGAAAAGAACCTCTGGGGCCAACGTCCTGACTTTC.

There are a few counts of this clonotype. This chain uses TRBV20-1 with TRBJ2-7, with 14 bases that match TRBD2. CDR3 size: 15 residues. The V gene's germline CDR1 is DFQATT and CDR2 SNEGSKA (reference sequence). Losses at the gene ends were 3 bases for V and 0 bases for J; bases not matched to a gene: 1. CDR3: CSARGTSGGSYEQYF. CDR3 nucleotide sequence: TGCAGTGCTAGGGGGACTAGCGGGGGCTCCTACGAGCAGTACTTC.